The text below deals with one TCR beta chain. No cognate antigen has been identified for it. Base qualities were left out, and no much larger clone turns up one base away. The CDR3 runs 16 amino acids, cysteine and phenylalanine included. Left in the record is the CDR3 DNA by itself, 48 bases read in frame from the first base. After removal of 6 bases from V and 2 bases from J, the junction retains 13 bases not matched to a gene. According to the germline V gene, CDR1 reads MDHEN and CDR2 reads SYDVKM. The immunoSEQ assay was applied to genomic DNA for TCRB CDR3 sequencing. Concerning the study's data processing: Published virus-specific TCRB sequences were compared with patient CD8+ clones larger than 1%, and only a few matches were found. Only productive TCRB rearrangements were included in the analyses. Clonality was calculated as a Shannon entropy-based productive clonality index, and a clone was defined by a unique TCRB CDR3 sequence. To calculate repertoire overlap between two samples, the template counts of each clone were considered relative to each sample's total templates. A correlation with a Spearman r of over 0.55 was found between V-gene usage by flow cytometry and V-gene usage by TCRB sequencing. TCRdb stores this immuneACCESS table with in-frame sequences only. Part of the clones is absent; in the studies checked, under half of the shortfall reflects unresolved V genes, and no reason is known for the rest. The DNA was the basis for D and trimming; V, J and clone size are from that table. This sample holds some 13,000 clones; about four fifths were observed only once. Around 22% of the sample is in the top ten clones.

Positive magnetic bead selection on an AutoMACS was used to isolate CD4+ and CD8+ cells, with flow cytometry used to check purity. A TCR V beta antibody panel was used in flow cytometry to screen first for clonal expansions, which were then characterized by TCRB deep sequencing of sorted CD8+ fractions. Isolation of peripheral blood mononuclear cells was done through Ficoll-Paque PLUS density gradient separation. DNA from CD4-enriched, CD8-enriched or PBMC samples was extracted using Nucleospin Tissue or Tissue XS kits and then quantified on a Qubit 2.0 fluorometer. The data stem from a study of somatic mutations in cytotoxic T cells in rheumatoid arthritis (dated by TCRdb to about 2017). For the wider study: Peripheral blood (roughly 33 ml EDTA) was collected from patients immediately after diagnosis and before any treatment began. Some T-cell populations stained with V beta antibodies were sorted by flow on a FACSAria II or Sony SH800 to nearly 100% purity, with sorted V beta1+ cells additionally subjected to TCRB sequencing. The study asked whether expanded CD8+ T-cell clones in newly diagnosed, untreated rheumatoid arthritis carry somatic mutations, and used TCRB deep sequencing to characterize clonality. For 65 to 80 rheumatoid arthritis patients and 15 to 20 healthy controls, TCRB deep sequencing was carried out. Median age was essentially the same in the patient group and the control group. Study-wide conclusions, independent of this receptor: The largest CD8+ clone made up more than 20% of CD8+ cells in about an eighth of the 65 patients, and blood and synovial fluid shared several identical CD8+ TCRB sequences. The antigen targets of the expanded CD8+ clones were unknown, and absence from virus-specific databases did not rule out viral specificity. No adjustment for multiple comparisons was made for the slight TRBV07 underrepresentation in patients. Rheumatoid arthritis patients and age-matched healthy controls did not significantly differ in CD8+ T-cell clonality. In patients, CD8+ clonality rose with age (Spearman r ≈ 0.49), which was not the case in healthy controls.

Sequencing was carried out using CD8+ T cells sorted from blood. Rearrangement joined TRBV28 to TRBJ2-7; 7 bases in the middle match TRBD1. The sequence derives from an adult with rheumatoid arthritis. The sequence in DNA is TGTGCCAGCAGACCTTCGGACAGGCGACTCACCTACGAGCAGTACTTC. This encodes CASRPSDRRLTYEQYF.